These T cell receptor beta chains were read from a single sample in a study of blood T cell repertoires in COVID-19. Clones were read by immunoSEQ multiplex PCR, and TCRdb kept only the in-frame ones, dropping some. The data show 150,000 to 200,000 clones, with 82% seen just once and about 8% held by the top ten. Sequenced: peripheral blood. Receptor source: a woman in her sixties with COVID-19, enrolled during active disease. CDR3s include the opening cysteine and the closing phenylalanine or tryptophan. A D gene is named only where the DNA matches it firmly. Some rows mark clone size as missing; the rest say once, few, many or name a class of expanded clone.

j_call v_call d_call clone_size cdr3_nt cdr3_aa
TRBJ2-5 TRBV29-1 NA NA TGCAGCGTTGACGGACCAGCGGCCCAGTACTTC CSVDGPAAQYF
TRBJ2-1 TRBV28 TRBD2 few TGTGCCAGCAGGGGCGGGGGGGCCCACAATGAGCAGTTCTTC CASRGGGAHNEQFF
TRBJ2-1 TRBV6-2/TRBV6-3 NA NA TGTGCCAGCAGTGGACAACTGGGGAATGAGCAGTTCTTC CASSGQLGNEQFF
TRBJ1-4 TRBV5-1 NA NA TGCGCCAGCAGCTTTGGAGGCAGCTTATCCGAAAAACTGTTTTTT CASSFGGSLSEKLFF
TRBJ1-4 TRBV5-1 TRBD1 NA TGCGCCAGCAGCCCCGGACAGGGTGTCACTAATGAAAAACTGTTTTTT CASSPGQGVTNEKLFF
TRBJ1-5 TRBV6-1 NA NA TGTGCCAGCAGTGAAGAATGGACAGCTAACAATCAGCCCCAGCATTTT CASSEEWTANNQPQHF
TRBJ1-3 TRBV28 TRBD1 NA TGTGCCAGCCGTCCAGGGGGCCTCAGCTCTGGAAACACCATATATTTT CASRPGGLSSGNTIYF
TRBJ2-2 TRBV7-3 TRBD1 NA TGTGCCAGCAGCTTAGGGGTTTCAGGGGGCAAAACCGGGGAGCTGTTTTTT CASSLGVSGGKTGELFF
TRBJ2-1 TRBV24-1 NA NA TGTGCCACCAGTGACCCGACGGGAGCCTACAATGAGCAGTTCTTC CATSDPTGAYNEQFF
TRBJ1-2 TRBV9 NA NA TGTGCCAGCAGCGTAGAGGGGCAGGGGACATACTATGGCTACACCTTC CASSVEGQGTYYGYTF
TRBJ2-5 TRBV5-5 TRBD2 NA TGTGCCAGCAGCTTGAGCCTAGCGGGGAGAGAGACCCAGTACTTC CASSLSLAGRETQYF
TRBJ1-3 TRBV7-8 NA NA TGTGCCAGCAGCAGTCCCGCGGGGGTTTTAACTGGAAACACCATATATTTT CASSSPAGVLTGNTIYF
TRBJ1-6 TRBV7-3 TRBD1 few TGTGCCAGCAGCTTATCCGGACAGGGGGGAAATTCACCCCTCCACTTT CASSLSGQGGNSPLHF
TRBJ2-6 TRBV28 NA NA TGTGCCAGCAGCACCGCGGGCGGGGCCAACGTCCTGACTTTC CASSTAGGANVLTF
TRBJ2-7 TRBV5-6 NA NA TGTGCCAGCAGCTTGGACAGAGCTCTCAGCGAGCAGTACTTC CASSLDRALSEQYF
TRBJ1-1 TRBV6-5 NA NA TGTGCCAGCTCCCGCGGCCCTGAAGCTTTCTTT CASSRGPEAFF
TRBJ1-5 TRBV28 NA NA TGTGCCAGCAGTTTTCGGGGGGCTAGCAATCAGCCCCAGCATTTT CASSFRGASNQPQHF
TRBJ2-7 TRBV16 TRBD2 NA TGTGCCAGCAGCCAATTAGGGACTAGCGATTCCGAGCAGTACTTC CASSQLGTSDSEQYF
TRBJ1-1 TRBV30 NA NA TGTGCCTGGAGTGTAAGCGCGGCGAACACTGAAGCTTTCTTT CAWSVSAANTEAFF
TRBJ1-4 TRBV7-9 TRBD1 NA TGTGCCAGCAGCTCGACAGGGGCTAGAAATGAAAAACTGTTTTTT CASSSTGARNEKLFF
TRBJ2-7 TRBV4-2 NA NA TGTGCCAGCAGCCAAGATCCCGGGGGTGTGGGGTACGAGCAGTACTTC CASSQDPGGVGYEQYF
TRBJ1-1 TRBV7-3 NA NA TGTGCCAGCAGCTTAGGGCAGGCTAACACTGAAGCTTTCTTT CASSLGQANTEAFF
TRBJ2-6 TRBV18 NA NA TGTGCCAGCTCAAGACTCCGACAGACCTCTGGGGCCAACGTCCTGACTTTC CASSRLRQTSGANVLTF
TRBJ2-1 TRBV5-4 TRBD1 NA TGTGCCAGCAGCTTGGAGGGACAGAGGGTTGATGAGCAGTTCTTC CASSLEGQRVDEQFF
TRBJ2-1 TRBV6-6 TRBD2 NA TGTGCCAGCAGTTACTCGCCTTGGGGGGGGGTCGATGAGCAGTTCTTC CASSYSPWGGVDEQFF
TRBJ1-1 TRBV7-6 NA NA TGTGCCAGCAGCTTAGTAGGGGGGGACACTGAAGCTTTCTTT CASSLVGGDTEAFF
TRBJ1-5 TRBV27 NA NA TGTGCCAGCATCGCTCGCGGGAATGGTCAGCCCCAGCATTTT CASIARGNGQPQHF
TRBJ2-5 TRBV28 TRBD1 NA TGTGCCAGCAGTTTTTACAGGGGAGAGACCCAGTACTTC CASSFYRGETQYF
TRBJ1-1 TRBV7-9 NA once TGTGCCAGCAGCTTAGTGGGCGGGGGGCACACTGAAGCTTTCTTT CASSLVGGGHTEAFF
TRBJ1-2 TRBV2 NA once TGTGCCAGCTCAGTTGAGGAGTATGGCTACACCTTC CASSVEEYGYTF
TRBJ2-1 TRBV6-5 TRBD1 NA TGTGCCAGCAGTTCAAGGACAGGGGGTAATGAGCAGTTCTTC CASSSRTGGNEQFF
TRBJ2-2 TRBV10-3 NA NA TGTGCCATCAAAGCCCAGGGGTCGAACACCGGGGAGCTGTTTTTT CAIKAQGSNTGELFF
TRBJ2-2 TRBV7-6 NA NA TGTGCCAGCAGCTTTAGGGGGAACACCGGGGAGCTGTTTTTT CASSFRGNTGELFF
TRBJ2-3 TRBV9 NA NA TGTGCCAGCAGCGTGACAGGCAGAGATACGCAGTATTTT CASSVTGRDTQYF
TRBJ1-5 TRBV6-5 NA NA TGTGCCAGCAGCCGCAGGGGAATCAATCAGCCCCAGCATTTT CASSRRGINQPQHF
TRBJ1-2 TRBV18 TRBD1 NA TGTGCCAGCTCACCAGGGACAGAGGTACCTAACTATGGCTACACCTTC CASSPGTEVPNYGYTF
TRBJ2-1 TRBV10-3 TRBD1 NA TGTGCCACCGGCGCGGGACAGGGCTACAATGAGCAGTTCTTC CATGAGQGYNEQFF
TRBJ1-3 TRBV5-1 TRBD1 NA TGCGCCAGCAGCTCGGGACAGGCAAACTCTGGAAACACCATATATTTT CASSSGQANSGNTIYF
TRBJ1-1 TRBV7-9 NA NA TGTGCCAGCAGGACGGGGAACACTGAAGCTTTCTTT CASRTGNTEAFF
TRBJ2-1 TRBV5-4 TRBD2 NA TGTGCCAGCAGCTTGTCTAGCGGGAGAGATGAGCAGTTCTTC CASSLSSGRDEQFF
TRBJ1-2 TRBV6-5 NA NA TGTGCCAGCAAGGGGTACCTTTTTGGCTACACCTTC CASKGYLFGYTF
TRBJ2-1 TRBV3-1/TRBV3-2 NA few TGTGCCAGCAGCCAAGATTGGCGGGGAAATGAGCAGTTCTTC CASSQDWRGNEQFF
TRBJ2-1 TRBV3-1/TRBV3-2 TRBD2 NA TGTGCCAGCAGCCAAGGGACTAGCGCCCCATACAATGAGCAGTTCTTC CASSQGTSAPYNEQFF
TRBJ1-5 TRBV7-6 NA NA TGTGCCAGCAGCTCGGCCGGGATCAAAAGCGGGACCCAGCATTTT CASSSAGIKSGTQHF
TRBJ1-6 TRBV7-9 TRBD1 NA TGTGCCAGCAGCGGGACAGGGGGCGCTTCACCCCTCCACTTT CASSGTGGASPLHF
TRBJ2-5 TRBV2 NA NA TGTGCCAGTTCGACAGTCTCGGTCCAAGAGACCCAGTACTTC CASSTVSVQETQYF
TRBJ1-1 TRBV10-3 TRBD1 NA TGTGCCATCAGTCCCGGGACAGGTATAACTGAAGCTTTCTTT CAISPGTGITEAFF
TRBJ2-5 TRBV19 TRBD1 NA TGTGCCAGTAGATCAAAAGGACAGGGCGCTCGAGAGACCCAGTACTTC CASRSKGQGARETQYF
TRBJ2-5 TRBV28 NA NA TGTGCCAGCAGCTGGACAGCCCAAGAGACCCAGTACTTC CASSWTAQETQYF
TRBJ2-1 TRBV30 NA NA TGTGCCTGGAGTGTAAGGCTCCTGAGGAATGAGCAGTTCTTC CAWSVRLLRNEQFF
TRBJ2-3 TRBV9 NA NA TGTGCCAGCAGCAAAGAGGGTGGGTTTGGCGCAGATACGCAGTATTTT CASSKEGGFGADTQYF
TRBJ1-6 TRBV19 NA few TGTGCCAGTAGTTTCGACAGTGCCGGGAGTTCACCCCTCCACTTT CASSFDSAGSSPLHF
TRBJ2-7 TRBV27 NA NA TGTGCCAGCGGGTTACTACGACGGGAGCAGTACTTC CASGLLRREQYF
TRBJ2-3 TRBV3-1/TRBV3-2 NA NA TGTGCCAGCAGCCAACAGGGGTTCACAGATACGCAGTATTTT CASSQQGFTDTQYF